This T cell receptor (beta chain) was sequenced in a study of identical twins. The V gene's germline CDR1 is SGHRS and CDR2 YFSETQ. J was trimmed by 6 bases and V by 2 bases; bases with no gene match: 3. This CDR3 is 13 amino acids long. TCRdb itself ran the 5' RACE reads through MiXCR, one entry per CDR3 protein. This sample has some 710,000 distinct CDR3 sequences, with 6% to 6.5% found just once. Only a few counts were recorded for this clonotype. This chain links TRBV5-1 with TRBJ2-7; the match to TRBD1 covers 9 bases. This TCR was recovered from a man aged 18-30 years in good health. Material: naive T cells sorted from blood. The CDR3 nucleotides are TGCGCCAGCAGCTTCCACAGGGGGCGCGAGCAGTACTTC. Its protein product is CASSFHRGREQYF.